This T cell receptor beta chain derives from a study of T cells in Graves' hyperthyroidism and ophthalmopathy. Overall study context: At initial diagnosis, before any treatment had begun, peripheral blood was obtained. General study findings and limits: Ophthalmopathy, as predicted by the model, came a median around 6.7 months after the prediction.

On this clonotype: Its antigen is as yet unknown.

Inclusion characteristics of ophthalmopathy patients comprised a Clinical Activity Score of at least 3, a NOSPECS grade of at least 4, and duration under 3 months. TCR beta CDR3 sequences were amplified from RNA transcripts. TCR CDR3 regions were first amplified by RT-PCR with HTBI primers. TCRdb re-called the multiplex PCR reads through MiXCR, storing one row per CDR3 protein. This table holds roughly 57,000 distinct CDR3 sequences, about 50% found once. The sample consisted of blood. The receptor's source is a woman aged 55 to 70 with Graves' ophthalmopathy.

The CDR3 spells CSALTSGAELGNEQFF. As DNA, the CDR3 is TGCAGTGCTTTGACTAGCGGGGCGGAGCTTGGGAATGAGCAGTTCTTC. The rearrangement links TRBV20-1 to TRBJ2-1, with TRBD2 matching over 11 bases. The CDR3 sequence is 16 residues long. After removal of 5 bases from V and 7 bases from J, the junction contained 13 bases not matched to a gene. The germline CDR1 and CDR2 sequences are DFQATT and SNEGSKA (reference sequence).